These 6 T cell receptor beta chains share one sample of origin, sequenced in a study of blood T cells in healthy people across ages. Primed by a sample-barcoded 5' primer and a J-beta primer mix, a second PCR proceeded for 7 to 11 cycles. TCRdb itself ran the 5' RACE reads through MiXCR, one entry per CDR3 protein. The table shows around 1.7 million distinct CDR3 sequences, with approximately 28% occurring only once. Sequenced input: blood. The receptors stem from a young woman in good health.

This chain connects TRBV29-1 to TRBJ2-1; D remains ambiguous. CDR1 is SQVTM, CDR2 ANQGSEA, per germline. With 5 bases removed from V and 2 bases from J, the gap between germline ends came to 16 bases. The CDR3 contains 15 residues. The chain's CDR3 is CSVTQSALPYNEQFF. CDR3 nucleotides: TGCAGCGTTACTCAGTCGGCCCTCCCCTACAATGAGCAGTTCTTC.

For this clonotype: The junction and the germline gene differ at one end; a read error may be behind it. J is TRBJ2-7 and V is TRBV7-6, with 7 bases identical to TRBD2. The CDR3 spans 16 residues. Germline V CDR1 and CDR2: SGHVS, FNYEAQ. In DNA form, the CDR3 reads TGTGCCAGCTGCTTAGGCGCTGGGGCTAGCGGCTACGAGCAGTACTTC. This codes for CASCLGAGASGYEQYF. Supplemented by reference TRBV7-6 and TRBJ2-7, the full variable domain reads GAGVSQSPRYKVTKRGQDVALRCDPISGHVSLYWYRQALGQGPEFLTYFNYEAQQDKSGLPNDRFSAERPEGSISTLTIQRTEQRDSAMYRCASCLGAGASGYEQYFGPGTRLTVT.

Details on this clonotype: A read error is possible here, since a much larger clone lies one base away. V is TRBV10-3 and J is TRBJ2-1, with D unresolved. The V gene lost 2 bases and the J gene lost 11 bases, with 13 bases spanning the gap. Germline V gene lookup returns CDR1 ENHRY and CDR2 SYGVKD. CDR3 length equals 13 residues. The CDR3 coding sequence is TGTGCCATCAGTGAGATAGGGCTGGATAAGCAGTTCTTC. It codes for CAISEIGLDKQFF.

The CDR3 spells CSVEGMAGGDLYEQYF. The CDR3 DNA is TGCAGCGTTGAAGGAATGGCAGGCGGAGACCTCTACGAGCAGTACTTC. This rearrangement joins TRBV29-1 to TRBJ2-7; D remains unclear. The CDR3 is made up of 16 amino acids. Per germline, CDR1 SQVTM and CDR2 ANQGSEA. V dropped 1 base and J dropped 3 bases, with 19 bases sitting between them.

The chain joins TRBV18 to TRBJ1-1; D not certain. V gave up 3 bases and J gave up 3 bases, with 8 bases separating them. Germline-derived CDR1 and CDR2 are KGHSH and LQKENI. This CDR3 comprises 13 residues. This CDR3 is CASSPNRDTEAFF. In DNA, the CDR3 is TGTGCCAGCTCACCTAACCGGGACACTGAAGCTTTCTTT.

At least ten counts were recorded for this clonotype. This chain links TRBV6-5 with TRBJ2-2; 11 bases match TRBD1. CDR1 MNHEY and CDR2 SVGAGI come from the germline V gene. The junction had 16 bases not matched to a gene; V was cut back by 0 bases and J by 7 bases. The CDR3 contains 20 residues. The CDR3 region has the DNA TGTGCCAGCAGTTACTCGAATGCCCCACTGGACAGGGGGCATAACGGGGAGCTGTTTTTT. Its protein product is CASSYSNAPLDRGHNGELFF.